Listed here are 23 T cell receptor beta chains from one sample, sequenced in a study of blood T cell repertoires in COVID-19. TCRdb's copy holds only in-frame clones and misses some; the assay was immunoSEQ multiplex PCR. Of fewer than 350,000 clones in the sample, approximately 91% were seen once. Specimen: PBMCs or T cells enriched from blood (not recorded which). The receptors were gathered from a man aged 60 to 69 who had recovered from COVID-19.

This clone was seen a few times. The V call is TRBV7-2, the J call TRBJ1-6, with D maybe TRBD1 (5 bases). Germline CDR1 is SGHTA and CDR2 is FQGNSA. Trimming stripped 4 bases from V and 9 bases from J, with 16 bases between. The CDR3 runs 15 residues. Written as DNA, the CDR3 is TGTGCCAGCAGCTCCTCAAGCAGGGCTGGTTCACCCCTCCACTTT. Residues: CASSSSSRAGSPLHF. The variable domain in full, with the rest retrieved from reference TRBV7-2 and TRBJ1-6, is GAGVSQSPSNKVTEKGKDVELRCDPISGHTALYWYRQSLGQGLEFLIYFQGNSAPDKSGLPSDRFSAERTGGSVSTLTIQRTQQEDSAVYLCASSSSSRAGSPLHFGNGTRLTVT.

This clone was recorded a few times. The V and J genes are TRBV2 and TRBJ1-2; 8 nucleotides match TRBD1. Looked up from germline, CDR1 is SNHLY and CDR2 is FYNNEI. With V trimmed by 7 bases and J by 3 bases, 4 bases remained unmatched. The CDR3 has 13 residues. The DNA of the CDR3 is TGTGCCAGCATCTCAGGGGGCGACTATGGCTACACCTTC. This codes for CASISGGDYGYTF.

The rearrangement joins TRBV7-3 to TRBJ2-2; 7 bases are shared with TRBD2. This CDR3 comprises 16 residues. V shed 5 bases and J 0 bases; nucleotides not matched to a gene: 6. The germline gives CDR1 SGHTA, CDR2 FQGTGA. The CDR3 DNA sequence: TGTGCCAGCAGCGCGGTAGCGGGTACGAACACCGGGGAGCTGTTTTTT. Amino acid sequence: CASSAVAGTNTGELFF.

The genes are TRBV7-9 and TRBJ2-2; the D gene is possibly TRBD2 (6 bases). V lost 6 bases, J lost 5 bases, and 16 bases lay in between. The CDR3 totals 15 residues. Germline CDR1 SEHNR, CDR2 FQNEAQ (reference sequence). The CDR3 DNA reads TGTGCCAGCAGAATTCCGGGGGTTGGAACCGGGGAGCTGTTTTTT. Its translation is CASRIPGVGTGELFF.

V usage is TRBV6-6 and J usage is TRBJ1-5, with 7 bases lining up with TRBD1. With 2 bases clipped from V and 4 bases from J, the junction kept 5 bases outside the gene matches. Germline V gene lookup returns CDR1 MNHNY and CDR2 SVGAGI (reference sequence). The CDR3 totals 15 residues. CDR3 region: CASSYTGRGNQPQHF. The CDR3 nucleotides are TGTGCCAGCAGTTACACTGGCAGGGGGAATCAGCCCCAGCATTTT.

The gene calls are TRBV9 and TRBJ2-3; unclear D gene. V was clipped by 3 bases and J by 3 bases, with 5 bases between them. The germline V gene has CDR1 SGDLS and CDR2 YYNGEE. The CDR3 is 12 residues long. As DNA, the CDR3 is TGTGCCAGCAGCGGGAGAACAGATACGCAGTATTTT. Amino acid sequence: CASSGRTDTQYF.

This clone was observed once. The rearrangement links TRBV30 to TRBJ2-3; tentative D call: TRBD1 (6 bases). The CDR3 extends over 14 amino acids. V dropped 0 bases and J dropped 6 bases, with 13 bases sitting between them. From germline, CDR1 is GTSNPN and CDR2 SVGIG (reference sequence). The CDR3 sequence: CAWSVLQGLDTQYF. The CDR3 DNA reads as TGTGCCTGGAGTGTACTGCAGGGGCTGGATACGCAGTATTTT. The whole variable domain, remainder taken from reference TRBV30 and TRBJ2-3, is SQTIHQWPATLVQPVGSPLSLECTVEGTSNPNLYWYRQAAGRGLQLLFYSVGIGQISSEVPQNLSASRPQDRQFILSSKKLLLSDSGFYLCAWSVLQGLDTQYFGPGTRLTVL.

This sequence joins TRBV6-2 or TRBV6-3 and TRBJ2-7; D is undetermined. The V end lost 0 bases, the J end lost 4 bases, and 10 bases lay between the germline ends. The V gene's germline CDR1 is MNHEY and CDR2 SVGEGT. The CDR3 consists of 14 residues. CDR3 sequence (DNA): TGTGCCAGCAGTTACTCCGGGTCGGATTACGAGCAGTACTTC. It specifies CASSYSGSDYEQYF.

This clone was picked up one time. The chain carries TRBV5-1 and TRBJ2-3, with 7 nucleotides matching TRBD1. Germline trimming cut 4 bases from V and 6 bases from J; bases unmatched to any gene: 8. The germline CDR1 and CDR2 sequences are SGHRS and YFSETQ. This CDR3 has 14 residues. Here the CDR3 DNA reads TGCGCCAGCAGCCTGAAGACAGGGTCGGATACGCAGTATTTT. The encoded protein is CASSLKTGSDTQYF.

The chain combines TRBV5-4 with TRBJ1-1; D is undetermined. V shed 5 bases and J shed 4 bases, with 15 bases lying between them. The CDR3 covers 14 residues. Germline V gene lookup returns CDR1 SGHNT and CDR2 YYREEE (reference sequence). The CDR3 DNA reads as TGTGCCAGCAGTTCGGGTACTGGTGGCACTGAAGCTTTCTTT. Amino acid sequence: CASSSGTGGTEAFF.

As regards this clone: The junction and the germline gene differ at one end; a read error may be behind it. This chain uses TRBV4-1 with TRBJ1-2; possible D gene TRBD1, 5 bases. The germline gives CDR1 MGHRA, CDR2 YSYEKL. This CDR3 is 15 amino acids long. Here the CDR3 reads CASSKEVTEFYGYTF. In DNA, the CDR3 is TGCGCCAGCAGCAAAGAGGTGACAGAGTTCTATGGCTACACCTTC.

The chain has TRBV2 and TRBJ2-4; the match to TRBD2 covers 10 bases. The CDR3 spans 14 residues. Germline V gives CDR1 SNHLY, CDR2 FYNNEI. Trimming at V came to 10 bases and at J to 8 bases, leaving 11 bases not matched to a gene. CDR3 loop: CATGDGLAVDIQYF. CDR3 DNA sequence: TGTGCCACTGGGGATGGACTAGCGGTCGACATTCAGTACTTC.

The chain employs TRBV4-2 and TRBJ2-5, with D maybe TRBD2 (5 bases). Trimming removed 0 bases at V and 0 bases at J, with 11 bases between. CDR3 length: 16 residues. CDR1 and CDR2 (germline): LGHNA, YNFKEQ. The CDR3 sequence is CASSQDTGSYQETQYF. CDR3 coding DNA: TGTGCCAGCAGCCAAGATACGGGGAGCTACCAAGAGACCCAGTACTTC.

In the case of this clone: This sample also contains other DNA sequences that code for the same CDR3. The gene calls are TRBV18 and TRBJ2-2, with TRBD1 as a possible D gene (6 bases). CDR3 length equals 16 residues. CDR1 and CDR2 (germline): KGHSH, LQKENI. V was clipped by 3 bases and J by 2 bases, with 13 bases between them. In nucleotides, the CDR3 is TGTGCCAGCTCACCTCCGCAAGGGGGTAACACCGGGGAGCTGTTTTTT. Residues: CASSPPQGGNTGELFF.

The rearrangement joins TRBV7-3 to TRBJ2-7; 10 positions match TRBD2. Germline-derived CDR1 and CDR2 are SGHTA and FQGTGA. J gave up 6 bases and V 5 bases, and 7 bases lay outside the gene matches. This CDR3 region has 14 residues. CDR3: CASSQGTSASEQYF. CDR3 DNA: TGTGCCAGCAGCCAGGGGACTAGCGCGTCCGAGCAGTACTTC.

The V and J genes are TRBV6-2 or TRBV6-3 and TRBJ1-4, with no clear D. The CDR3 sequence is 14 residues long. With 6 bases removed from V and 8 bases from J, the gap between germline ends came to 16 bases. Germline values: CDR1 MNHEY, CDR2 SVGEGT. DNA for the CDR3: TGTGCCAGCAGCCAACCCCCCTATGAGGAAAAACTGTTTTTT. Its protein product is CASSQPPYEEKLFF.

The genes are TRBV5-1 and TRBJ2-1; possible D gene TRBD2, 6 bases. Germline assignment: CDR1 SGHRS and CDR2 YFSETQ. The V and J ends lost 1 base and 6 bases respectively, with 17 bases between them. CDR3 length: 16 amino acids. CDR3 sequence: CASSLSFGSVLNEQFF. The CDR3 DNA sequence: TGCGCCAGCAGCTTGTCTTTCGGGAGTGTCCTCAATGAGCAGTTCTTC. Combining the CDR3 with reference TRBV5-1 and TRBJ2-1 gives the whole variable domain KAGVTQTPRYLIKTRGQQVTLSCSPISGHRSVSWYQQTPGQGLQFLFEYFSETQRNKGNFPGRFSGRQFSNSRSEMNVSTLELGDSALYLCASSLSFGSVLNEQFFGPGTRLTVL.

Regarding this clone: Other DNA sequences in the same sample also yield this CDR3. J is TRBJ1-1 and V is TRBV7-3; the D gene is possibly TRBD1 (5 bases). The CDR3 runs to 13 residues. V was pared by 5 bases and J by 1 base, with 8 bases between. Germline V gives CDR1 SGHTA, CDR2 FQGTGA. This CDR3 is CASSRDRNTEAFF. The CDR3 bases are TGTGCCAGCAGCCGAGACAGGAACACTGAAGCTTTCTTT.

The chain links TRBV28 to TRBJ1-5; D is ambiguous. V lost 6 bases and J lost 5, with 14 bases in between. CDR3 length equals 14 residues. Per the germline V gene, CDR1 is MDHEN and CDR2 is SYDVKM. CDR3 nucleotides: TGTGCCAGCAGGGGAGGCTGGGGAGATCAGCCCCAGCATTTT. Residues: CASRGGWGDQPQHF.

This rearrangement joins TRBV11-2 to TRBJ2-7; 10 nucleotides match TRBD2. Unmatched junction bases numbered 8, after V lost 5 bases and J lost 4 bases. The CDR3 extends over 15 amino acids. The germline V gene encodes CDR1 SGHAT and CDR2 FQNNGV. CDR3 sequence (DNA): TGTGCCAGCAGCATTACGACTAGCGGGTTATACGAGCAGTACTTC. This codes for CASSITTSGLYEQYF.

The chain employs TRBV6-5 and TRBJ1-2, with 7 bases lining up with TRBD1. Germline CDR1 is MNHEY and CDR2 is SVGAGI. V lost 5 bases to trimming and J lost 8 bases; unmatched junction nucleotides: 14. The CDR3 extends over 15 amino acids. The CDR3 sequence: CASSPLAGGFGGYTF. The CDR3 region has the DNA TGTGCCAGCAGTCCCCTGGCAGGGGGGTTTGGAGGCTACACCTTC.

The chain has TRBV30 and TRBJ2-1; D may be TRBD1 (5 bases). Germline V gene data show CDR1 as GTSNPN and CDR2 as SVGIG (reference sequence). This CDR3 is built from 15 residues. The V end was cut by 5 bases, the J end by 0 bases, with 14 bases between. The CDR3 coding sequence is TGTGCCTGGCCCCGGACACCGAGCTCCTACAATGAGCAGTTCTTC. Translated: CAWPRTPSSYNEQFF.

Comment on this clone: An end of the junction does not agree with germline; a read error may underlie this. The chain uses TRBV3-1 (or the pseudogene TRBV3-2) and TRBJ2-7, with 12 bases that match TRBD2. Germline CDR1 reads LGHDT; CDR2 reads YNNKEL (reference sequence). The CDR3 is made up of 14 amino acids. CDR3 DNA: TGTGCCAGCAGCCAAATGCTAGCGGGAGGGCCGGAGCGGTTC. This codes for CASSQMLAGGPERF.